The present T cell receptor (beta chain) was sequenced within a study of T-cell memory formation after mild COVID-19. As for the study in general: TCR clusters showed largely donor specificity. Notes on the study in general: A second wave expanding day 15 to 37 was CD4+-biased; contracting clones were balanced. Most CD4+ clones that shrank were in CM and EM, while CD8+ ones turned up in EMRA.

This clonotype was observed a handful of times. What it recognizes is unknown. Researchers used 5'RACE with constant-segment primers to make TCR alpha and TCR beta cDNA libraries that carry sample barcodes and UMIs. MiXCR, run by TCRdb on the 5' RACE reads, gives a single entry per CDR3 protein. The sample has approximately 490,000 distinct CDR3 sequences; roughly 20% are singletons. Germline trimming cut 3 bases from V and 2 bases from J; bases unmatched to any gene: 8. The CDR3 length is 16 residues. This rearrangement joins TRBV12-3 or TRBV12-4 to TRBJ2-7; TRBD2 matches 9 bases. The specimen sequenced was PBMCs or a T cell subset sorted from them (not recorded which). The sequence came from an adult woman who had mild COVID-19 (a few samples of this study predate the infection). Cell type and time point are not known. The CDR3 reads CASSLGQAGGPYEQYF. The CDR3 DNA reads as TGTGCCAGCAGTTTGGGACAAGCGGGGGGTCCCTACGAGCAGTACTTC.